This TCR beta chain was captured by sequencing in a study of shared clonotypes between healthy human individuals. The run depth of the assay was deep. Sequencing used immunoSEQ multiplex PCR; TCRdb keeps in-frame clones, though not all of them. This table holds roughly 660,000 clones, roughly 87% found once. The J segment lost 4 bases and the V segment lost 5 bases, leaving 15 bases of the junction unmatched. The CDR3 contains 18 residues. The germline V gene has CDR1 PRHDT and CDR2 FYEKMQ (reference sequence). The TCR originated in a young man in good health. Some clones in this sample may be carry-over from other donors' samples. What was sequenced was memory CD8+ T cells from PBMCs. Subset denoted: CD45RO+ cells pooled with CCR7-negative TemRA cells. The chain uses TRBV13 and TRBJ1-4, with 8 bases that match TRBD1. The CDR3 DNA reads TGTGCCAGCAGCCTTGGGACAGGCGGATGGCATAGTAATGAAAAACTGTTTTTT. It translates to CASSLGTGGWHSNEKLFF.